The TCR beta chain described here comes from a study of regulatory T cells in long-lasting Graves disease. Background on the study: It was over 5 years of antithyroid drugs, with positive TSH receptor antibodies, that meant persistent Graves' disease. Overall study results and limits: Possibly, too few samples lowered accuracy.

The sample's time point: persistent/refractory GD, antithyroid drugs over 5 years with positive TRAb. Isolated PBMC RNA provided the starting material for the TCR library. Arm-PCR of CDR3 regions and iRepertoire HTBI primers were used to build TCR beta libraries. TCRdb processed the multiplex PCR reads anew with MiXCR; each CDR3 protein has one entry. The table includes around 400,000 distinct CDR3 sequences, about 25% detected once. Remarks on this clonotype: The antigen is undetermined.

In germline, CDR1 is SQVTM, CDR2 ANQGSEA. This CDR3 contains 12 residues. Trimming took 4 bases from V and 9 from J, leaving 13 bases between them. The rearrangement uses TRBV29-1 and TRBJ1-5; weak D call: TRBD1 (6 bases). The receptor's source is a female donor with Graves disease. The material was peripheral blood mononuclear cells (PBMCs), obtained when the disease was refractory, from a patient treated with antithyroid drugs. The CDR3 DNA follows: TGCAGCGTTGGGGACACCGGTGGGCCCCAGCATTTT. Amino acids: CSVGDTGGPQHF.